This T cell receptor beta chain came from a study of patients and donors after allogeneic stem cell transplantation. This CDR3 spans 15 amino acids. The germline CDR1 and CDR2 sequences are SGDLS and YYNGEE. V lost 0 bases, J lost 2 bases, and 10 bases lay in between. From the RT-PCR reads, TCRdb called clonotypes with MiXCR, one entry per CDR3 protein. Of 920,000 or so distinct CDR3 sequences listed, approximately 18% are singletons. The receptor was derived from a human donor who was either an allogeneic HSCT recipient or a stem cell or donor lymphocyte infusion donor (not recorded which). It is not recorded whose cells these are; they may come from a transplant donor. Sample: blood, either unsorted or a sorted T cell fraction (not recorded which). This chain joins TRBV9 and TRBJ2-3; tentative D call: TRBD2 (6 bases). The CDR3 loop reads CASSVVAGYTDTQYF. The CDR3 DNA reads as TGTGCCAGCAGCGTAGTGGCGGGGTACACAGATACGCAGTATTTT. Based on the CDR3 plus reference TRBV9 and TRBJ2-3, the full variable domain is DSGVTQTPKHLITATGQRVTLRCSPRSGDLSVYWYQQSLDQGLQFLIQYYNGEERAKGNILERFSAQQFPDLHSELNLSSLELGDSALYFCASSVVAGYTDTQYFGPGTRLTVL.